This TCR beta chain is drawn from a study of T cell responses to AZD1222 COVID-19 vaccine. About the study: Analyses pooled second doses at about 4 or about 12 weeks.

Study-level findings and limits: No repertoire was sampled before or during the peak T cell response, only after it.

Here immunoSEQ multiplex PCR was the method, and the copy in TCRdb shows in-frame clones only, minus some. The sample includes around 120,000 clones, 70% to 90% of them seen just once. CDR1 is MDHEN, CDR2 SYDVKM, per germline. The CDR3 sequence is 13 residues long. V was trimmed by 5 bases and J by 4 bases, leaving 11 bases between them. Concerning this clone: Its specificity is not known.

This receptor was taken from an adult in good health. V is TRBV28 and J is TRBJ1-2; D unclear. Material: peripheral blood, obtained on day 0 of AZD1222 vaccination. Here the CDR3 reads CASSLGVLYGYTF. The CDR3 DNA is TGTGCCAGCAGTCTCGGGGTCCTCTATGGCTACACCTTC.